The clone carrying this T cell receptor beta chain was seen ten or more times. Its target is unknown. V was pared by 4 bases and J by 5 bases, with 11 bases between. The CDR3 runs to 13 residues. The germline gives CDR1 SGHTA, CDR2 FQGTGA. Collection of 7.5 to 10 milliliters of peripheral blood was performed for each donor. Each sample had at least 6 million PBMCs isolated. The sample is drawn from a study of blood T cells in healthy people across ages. Overall study results and limits: A greater number of naive CD4+ cells and higher diversity distinguished long-lived donors from aged donors.

Through a sample-barcoded 5' primer and a J-beta primer mix, a second PCR was run for roughly 6 to 12 cycles. TCRdb reanalysed the 5' RACE reads using MiXCR and keeps one entry per CDR3 protein. The sample includes approximately 1.5 million distinct CDR3 sequences, about 35% of them seen just once. This TCR came from a woman younger than 45 in good health. The sequencing sample was made of blood. The rearrangement joins TRBV7-3 to TRBJ1-1; D is ambiguous. CDR3 region: CASSSDPGTEAFF. In DNA, the CDR3 is TGTGCCAGCAGCTCGGACCCCGGGACTGAAGCTTTCTTT. The full variable domain, its missing parts supplied by reference TRBV7-3 and TRBJ1-1, is GAGVSQTPSNKVTEKGKYVELRCDPISGHTALYWYRQSLGQGPEFLIYFQGTGAADDSGLPNDRFFAVRPEGSVSTLKIQRTERGDSAVYLCASSSDPGTEAFFGQGTRLTVV.